This T cell receptor beta chain was recorded in a study of T cells in Graves' hyperthyroidism and ophthalmopathy. Germline V gene lookup returns CDR1 SGHRS and CDR2 YFSETQ. The V and J ends lost 4 bases and 4 bases respectively, with 11 bases between them. The CDR3 runs to 13 residues. Amplified TCR beta CDR3 regions derived from RNA transcripts. First-round RT-PCR of the TCR CDR3 relied on the HTBI primer set. Each CDR3 protein is one row after TCRdb ran MiXCR on the multiplex PCR reads. This table holds approximately 400,000 distinct CDR3 sequences, approximately 15% found once. In making diagnoses, clinical symptoms, serum thyroxine and TRAb, thyroid ultrasound and orbital computed tomography were all used. Fresh peripheral blood, roughly 9.3 ml, was the source of the PBMCs. General study points: Blood samples included most of the expanded thyroid clonotypes exceeding 0.001. Separation of ophthalmopathy from stable hyperthyroidism was achieved by a 13 V-J model.

As concerns this clonotype: Its target is unknown.

The chain carries TRBV5-1 and TRBJ2-5, with D maybe TRBD1 (6 bases). The sequence derives from a man aged 25 to 40 with Graves' hyperthyroidism that later progressed to Graves' ophthalmopathy. The sample taken for sequencing was blood. The CDR3 coding sequence is TGCGCCAGCAGCAGACAGGTTCGAGAGACCCAGTACTTC. Its protein is CASSRQVRETQYF.